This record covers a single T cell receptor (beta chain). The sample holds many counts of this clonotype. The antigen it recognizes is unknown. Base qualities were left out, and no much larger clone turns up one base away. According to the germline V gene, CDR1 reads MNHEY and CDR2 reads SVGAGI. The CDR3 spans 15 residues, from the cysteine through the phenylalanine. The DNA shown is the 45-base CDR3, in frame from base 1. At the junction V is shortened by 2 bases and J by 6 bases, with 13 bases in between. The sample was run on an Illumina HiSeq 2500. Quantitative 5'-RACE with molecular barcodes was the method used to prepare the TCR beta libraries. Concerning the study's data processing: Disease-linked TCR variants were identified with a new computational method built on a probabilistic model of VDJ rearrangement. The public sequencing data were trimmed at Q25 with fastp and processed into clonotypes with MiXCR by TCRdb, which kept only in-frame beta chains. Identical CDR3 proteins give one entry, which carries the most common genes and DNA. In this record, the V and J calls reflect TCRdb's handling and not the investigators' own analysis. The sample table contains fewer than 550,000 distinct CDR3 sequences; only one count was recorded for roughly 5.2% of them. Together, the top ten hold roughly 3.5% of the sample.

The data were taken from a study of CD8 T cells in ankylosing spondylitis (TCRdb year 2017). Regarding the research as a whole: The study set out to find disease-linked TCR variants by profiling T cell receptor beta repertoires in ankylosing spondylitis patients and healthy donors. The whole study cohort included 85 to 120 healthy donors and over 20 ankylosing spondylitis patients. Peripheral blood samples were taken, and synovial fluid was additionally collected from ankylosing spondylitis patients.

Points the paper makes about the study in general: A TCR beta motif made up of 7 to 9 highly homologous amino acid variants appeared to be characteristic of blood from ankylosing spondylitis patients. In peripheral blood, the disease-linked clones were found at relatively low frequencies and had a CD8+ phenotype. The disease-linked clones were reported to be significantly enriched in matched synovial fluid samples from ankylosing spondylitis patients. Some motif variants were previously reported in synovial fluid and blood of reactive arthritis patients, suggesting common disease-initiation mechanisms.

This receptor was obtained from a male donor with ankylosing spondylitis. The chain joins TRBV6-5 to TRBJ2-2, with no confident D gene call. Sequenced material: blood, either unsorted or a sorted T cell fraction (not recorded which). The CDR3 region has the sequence CASSYQFGPPGELFF. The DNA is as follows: TGTGCCAGCAGTTACCAATTTGGACCACCCGGGGAGCTGTTTTTT.